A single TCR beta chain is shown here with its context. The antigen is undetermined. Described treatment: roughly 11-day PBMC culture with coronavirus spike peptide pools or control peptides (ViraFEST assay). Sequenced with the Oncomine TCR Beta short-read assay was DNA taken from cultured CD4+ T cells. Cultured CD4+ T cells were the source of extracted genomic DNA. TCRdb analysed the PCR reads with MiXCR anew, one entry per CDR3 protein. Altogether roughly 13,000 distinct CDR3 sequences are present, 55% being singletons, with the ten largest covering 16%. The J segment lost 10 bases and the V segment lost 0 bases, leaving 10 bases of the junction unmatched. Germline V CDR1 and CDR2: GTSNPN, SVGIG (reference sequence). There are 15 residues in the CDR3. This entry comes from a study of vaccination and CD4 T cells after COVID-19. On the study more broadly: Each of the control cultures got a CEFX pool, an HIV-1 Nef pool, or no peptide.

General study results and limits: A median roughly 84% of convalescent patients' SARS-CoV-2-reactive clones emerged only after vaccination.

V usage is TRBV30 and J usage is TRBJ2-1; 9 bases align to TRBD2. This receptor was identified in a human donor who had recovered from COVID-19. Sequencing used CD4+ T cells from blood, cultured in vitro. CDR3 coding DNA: TGTGCCTGGAGTGTAGGTCTAGCGGGATTAGGAGAGCAGTTCTTC. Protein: CAWSVGLAGLGEQFF.